This T cell receptor beta chain stems from a study of breast tumors, draining lymph nodes, adjacent tissues. The length of the CDR3 is 15 residues. V dropped 0 bases and J dropped 5 bases, with 14 bases sitting between them. TCRdb redid the calling of the multiplex PCR reads with MiXCR, one entry per CDR3 protein. This table has about 100,000 distinct CDR3 sequences, 21% appearing once. In regard to this clonotype: Antigen: not known.

The lymph nodes were axillary draining lymph nodes from breast cancer patients. The study's findings and limits: Findings are consistent with lymph node origin and intratumoral expansion of most tumor T cells. Tumor TCR diversity was below lymph nodes but above nontumor tissue. Luminal-like breast cancer showed significantly greater tumor-nontumor repertoire similarity than basal-like breast cancer did. Tumor T cell lymph node origin was a supported hypothesis, not proven.

This clonotype originated in a female donor with breast cancer. Some clones in this sample may be carry-over from other donors' samples. Sequenced input: axillary lymph node tissue. The chain has TRBV12-3 or TRBV12-4 and TRBJ2-7; D not resolved. This CDR3 is CASSLALGPTHEQYF. As DNA, the CDR3 is TGTGCCAGCAGTTTAGCGCTAGGACCGACCCACGAGCAGTACTTC.